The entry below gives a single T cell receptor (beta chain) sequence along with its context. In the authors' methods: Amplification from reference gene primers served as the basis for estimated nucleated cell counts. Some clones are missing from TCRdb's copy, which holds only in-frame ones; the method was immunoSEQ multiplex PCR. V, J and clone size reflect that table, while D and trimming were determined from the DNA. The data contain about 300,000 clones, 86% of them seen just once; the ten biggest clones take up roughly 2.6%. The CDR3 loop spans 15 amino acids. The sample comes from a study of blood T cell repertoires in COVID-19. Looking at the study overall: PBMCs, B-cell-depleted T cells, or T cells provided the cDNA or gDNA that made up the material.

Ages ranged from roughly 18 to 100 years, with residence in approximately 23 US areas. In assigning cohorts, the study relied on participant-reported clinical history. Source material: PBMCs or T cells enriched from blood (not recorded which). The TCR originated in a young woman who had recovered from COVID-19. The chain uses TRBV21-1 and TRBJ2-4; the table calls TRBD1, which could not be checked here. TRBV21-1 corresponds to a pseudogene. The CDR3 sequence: CASSPNRLAKNIQYF. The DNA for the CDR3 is TGTGCCAGCAGCCCCAACAGGTTAGCCAAAAACATTCAGTACTTC.